Listed here is a single TCR beta chain. Which antigen it targets is not known. No much larger clone is present one base from it, and per-base qualities are unavailable. This specimen comes from a study of Ad26.COV2.S vaccination and SARS-CoV-2 variants (dated by TCRdb to about 2021). Some background on the complete study: The specificity and breadth of SARS-CoV-2-reactive T cell receptors after Ad26.COV2.S vaccination were assessed by TCRbeta repertoire sequencing. A total of 32 samples were included in the TCR-sequenced set, comprising around 19 Ad26.COV2.S vaccine recipients, 5 placebo recipients and 8 SARS-CoV-2 convalescent individuals. The paper as a whole reports these results and caveats: Non-spike TCR breadth was comparable between vaccine and placebo recipients, consistent with the vaccine containing only spike. After vaccination, spike-specific CD8+ and CD4+ T cell responses were reported to show substantial breadth. Spike-specific TCR breadth was higher in Ad26.COV2.S recipients than in placebo recipients (P = 0.0014). The authors noted that total T cell responses may have been underestimated by the TCR breadth and depth analyses.

According to the study, the label for this sample's time point signals: individuals recovered from natural SARS-CoV-2 infection. The immunoSEQ Assay was the method used to sequence TCRbeta CDR3 regions. After extraction, genomic DNA underwent amplification by bias-controlled multiplex PCR, followed by high-throughput sequencing. The paper's data handling went like this. To quantify the absolute abundance of every unique TCRbeta CDR3 region, sequences were collapsed and filtered. T cell fraction was estimated by normalizing TCRbeta template counts to usable DNA, which was measured by amplifying reference genes present in all nucleated cells. Repertoire TCRs were annotated as SARS-CoV-2-specific when V gene, CDR3 amino acid sequence and J gene were exactly matched to a known reactive TCR set. The reference SARS-CoV-2 TCR set came from MIRA and was filtered for enrichment in COVID-19-positive ImmuneCODE repertoires, removing public or cross-reactive TCRs. Using the MIRA antigens, annotated TCRs were further analysed by specific ORF or by position within an ORF. Depth was the summed frequency of annotated unique rearrangements, while breadth was defined as annotated unique rearrangements over total unique productive rearrangements. Group comparisons of TCR breadth used two-sided Wilcoxon rank-sum tests. TCRdb retrieved this table from immuneACCESS and kept in-frame rearrangements only. Not all clones are present; in checked studies, unresolved V genes account for under half, and no reason is known for the remainder. That table furnishes V, J and clone size, whereas the DNA furnished D and trimming. The sample records some 180,000 clones, around 88% of which are singletons. Jointly, the top ten make up 5.5% to 6% of the sample.

The material sequenced was peripheral blood, taken after recovery from COVID-19. The receptor was derived from a human donor who had recovered from COVID-19.

The DNA sequence reads TGTGCCAGCAGCCAAGGTCCCGGTACCACTGAAGCTTTCTTT. Translation gives CASSQGPGTTEAFF. The sequence is built from TRBV3-1 (or the pseudogene TRBV3-2) and TRBJ1-1; the D gene cannot be named for sure. V lost 1 base and J lost 4 bases; the stretch between them is 10 bases long. Inclusive of the bounding cysteine and phenylalanine, the CDR3 is 14 residues long. The only DNA kept is the CDR3, 42 bases in frame from the first base. CDR1 is given as LGHDT and CDR2 as YNNKEL, both from the germline V gene (reference sequence).